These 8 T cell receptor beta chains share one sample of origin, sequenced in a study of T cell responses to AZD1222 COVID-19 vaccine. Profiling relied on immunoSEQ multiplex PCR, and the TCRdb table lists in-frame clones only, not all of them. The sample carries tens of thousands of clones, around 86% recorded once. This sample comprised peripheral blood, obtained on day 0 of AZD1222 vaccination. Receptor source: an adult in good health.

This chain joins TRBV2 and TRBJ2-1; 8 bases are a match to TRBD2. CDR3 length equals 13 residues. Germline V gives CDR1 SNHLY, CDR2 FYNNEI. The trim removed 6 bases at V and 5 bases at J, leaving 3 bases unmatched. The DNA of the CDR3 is TGTGCCAGCAGGAGACTAGCGAACAATGAGCAGTTCTTC. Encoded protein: CASRRLANNEQFF.

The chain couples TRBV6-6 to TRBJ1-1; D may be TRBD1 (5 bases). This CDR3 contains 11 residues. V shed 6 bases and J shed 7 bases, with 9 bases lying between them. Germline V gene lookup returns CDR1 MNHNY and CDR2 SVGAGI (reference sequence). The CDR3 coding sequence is TGTGCCAGCAGCCGACAGTTTGAAGCTTTCTTT. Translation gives CASSRQFEAFF.

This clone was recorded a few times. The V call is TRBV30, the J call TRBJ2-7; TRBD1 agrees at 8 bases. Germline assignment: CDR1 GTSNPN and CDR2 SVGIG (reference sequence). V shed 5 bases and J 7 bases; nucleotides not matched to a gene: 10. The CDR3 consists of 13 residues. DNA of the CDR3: TGTGCCTGGGATTCGACAGGGGAATGGGAGCAGTACTTC. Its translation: CAWDSTGEWEQYF.

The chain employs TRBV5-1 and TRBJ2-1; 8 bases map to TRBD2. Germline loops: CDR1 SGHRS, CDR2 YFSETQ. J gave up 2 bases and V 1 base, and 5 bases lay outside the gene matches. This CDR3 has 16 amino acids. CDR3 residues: CASSLSAGGTYNEQFF. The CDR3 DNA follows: TGCGCCAGCAGCTTGTCGGCGGGGGGCACCTACAATGAGCAGTTCTTC.

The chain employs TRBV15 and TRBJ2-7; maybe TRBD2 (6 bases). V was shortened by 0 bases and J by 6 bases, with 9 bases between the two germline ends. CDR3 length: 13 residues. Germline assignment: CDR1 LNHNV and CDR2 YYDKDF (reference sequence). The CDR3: CATSRDGGSEQYF. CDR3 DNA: TGTGCCACCAGCAGAGATGGAGGGAGCGAGCAGTACTTC.

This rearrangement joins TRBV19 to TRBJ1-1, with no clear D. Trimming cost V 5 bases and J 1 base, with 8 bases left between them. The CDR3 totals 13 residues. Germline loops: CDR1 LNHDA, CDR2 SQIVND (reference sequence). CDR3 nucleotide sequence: TGTGCCAGTAGTCATAGAGGGAACACTGAAGCTTTCTTT. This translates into CASSHRGNTEAFF.

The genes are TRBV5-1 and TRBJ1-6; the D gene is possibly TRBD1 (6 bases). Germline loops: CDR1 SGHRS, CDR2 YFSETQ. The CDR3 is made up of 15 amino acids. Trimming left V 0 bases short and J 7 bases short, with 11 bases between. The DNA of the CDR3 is TGCGCCAGCAGCTTGGCACAGGGAACGAATTCACCCCTCCACTTT. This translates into CASSLAQGTNSPLHF.

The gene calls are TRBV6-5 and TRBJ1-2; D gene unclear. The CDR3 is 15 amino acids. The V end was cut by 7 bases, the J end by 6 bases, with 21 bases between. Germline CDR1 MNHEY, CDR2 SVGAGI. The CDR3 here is CASIRVGSAENGYTF. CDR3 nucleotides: TGTGCCAGCATAAGAGTCGGCAGCGCCGAGAATGGCTACACCTTC.